The 26 T cell receptor beta chains listed next were all sequenced from one sample in a study of CD8 T cells in Susac syndrome. An input of about 0.5 to 1 ug of RNA was subjected to reverse transcription using random hexamers. TCRdb reprocessed the immunoSEQ multiplex PCR reads via MiXCR and lists one record per CDR3 protein. In the table there are 150,000 or so distinct CDR3 sequences, about 94% of which are singletons. Sequenced: CD8+ T cells from PBMCs. The origin of the receptors is a human donor with multiple sclerosis.

The chain joins TRBV18 to TRBJ2-7; 8 bases are shared with TRBD1. J lost 2 bases, V lost 3 bases, and 9 bases had no gene match. The germline CDR1 and CDR2 sequences are KGHSH and LQKENI. The CDR3 is 16 residues long. Here the CDR3 reads CASSPLLRQGTYEQYF. CDR3 DNA sequence: TGTGCCAGCTCACCCCTATTACGACAGGGGACCTACGAGCAGTACTTC.

The chain links TRBV20-1 to TRBJ2-7; no firm D call. V was clipped by 3 bases and J by 5 bases, with 8 bases between them. Germline V CDR1 and CDR2: DFQATT, SNEGSKA (reference sequence). This CDR3 is 11 amino acids long. The CDR3 loop reads CSARVDNEQYF. In DNA form, the CDR3 reads TGCAGTGCTAGGGTGGATAACGAGCAGTACTTC.

This chain uses TRBV6-2 or TRBV6-3 with TRBJ2-5, with a weak D call TRBD2 (6 bases). Germline CDR1 is MNHEY and CDR2 is SVGEGT. This CDR3 region has 11 residues. Between the trimmed V and J ends, which lost 6 bases and 5 bases, there was a span of 7 bases. This CDR3 reads CASRSGETQYF. Written as DNA, the CDR3 is TGTGCCAGCAGAAGCGGGGAGACCCAGTACTTC.

This clonotype occurred once. The V call is TRBV5-6, the J call TRBJ1-1, with D unclear. The CDR3 totals 14 residues. Between the trimmed V and J ends, which lost 0 bases and 7 bases, there was a span of 13 bases. Looked up from germline, CDR1 is SGHDT and CDR2 is YYEEEE. DNA of the CDR3: TGTGCCAGCAGCTTGGAGGCCGGGAGGAATGAAGCTTTCTTT. Amino acid sequence: CASSLEAGRNEAFF.

This chain links TRBV6-5 with TRBJ1-1; 7 nucleotides match TRBD1. This CDR3 has 14 amino acids. Germline assignment: CDR1 MNHEY and CDR2 SVGAGI. The junction had 4 bases not matched to a gene; V was cut back by 6 bases and J by 0 bases. The CDR3 loop reads CASRTGQMNTEAFF. The DNA of the CDR3 is TGTGCCAGCAGGACGGGACAGATGAACACTGAAGCTTTCTTT.

This chain uses TRBV20-1 with TRBJ2-1; TRBD2 matches 8 bases. The CDR3 covers 17 residues. V dropped 0 bases and J dropped 1; count of bases not matched to a gene: 8. CDR1 and CDR2 from the germline V gene are DFQATT and SNEGSKA (reference sequence). The CDR3 nucleotides read TGCAGTGCTAGAGAGGAATTAGCGGGGAGTTCCTACAATGAGCAGTTCTTC. As protein: CSAREELAGSSYNEQFF.

The V gene is TRBV30, the J gene TRBJ2-5; a possible D gene is TRBD1 (5 bases). The germline CDR1 and CDR2 sequences are GTSNPN and SVGIG (reference sequence). The CDR3 runs 14 residues. Trimming shortened V by 5 bases and J by 0 bases, and 13 bases separated the two germline ends. The CDR3 DNA follows: TGTGCCTGGTACGACAGATCCCACCAAGAGACCCAGTACTTC. It yields the protein CAWYDRSHQETQYF.

V is TRBV30 and J is TRBJ2-1; 10 nucleotides line up with TRBD2. The V and J ends lost 1 base and 4 bases, in that order; junction bases with no gene match: 4. This CDR3 comprises 15 residues. Looked up from germline, CDR1 is GTSNPN and CDR2 is SVGIG (reference sequence). The chain's CDR3 is CAWSEGLAAYNEQFF. The CDR3, as DNA: TGTGCCTGGAGTGAAGGACTAGCGGCTTACAATGAGCAGTTCTTC. The whole variable domain, remainder taken from reference TRBV30 and TRBJ2-1, is SQTIHQWPATLVQPVGSPLSLECTVEGTSNPNLYWYRQAAGRGLQLLFYSVGIGQISSEVPQNLSASRPQDRQFILSSKKLLLSDSGFYLCAWSEGLAAYNEQFFGPGTRLTVL.

This chain connects TRBV3-1 to TRBJ2-3; D could derive from TRBD1 or TRBD2 (5 bases each). Trimming removed 7 bases at V and 11 bases at J, with 13 bases between. CDR1 and CDR2 from the germline V gene are LGHDT and YNNKEL (reference sequence). The CDR3 spans 11 residues. DNA for the CDR3: TGTGCCAGCACCCTAGGGGACCAGCAGTATTTT. Protein: CASTLGDQQYF.

V is TRBV3-1 and J is TRBJ2-2; 7 bases map to TRBD2. The V and J ends lost 0 bases and 7 bases, in that order; junction bases with no gene match: 14. Germline V gives CDR1 LGHDT, CDR2 YNNKEL (reference sequence). This CDR3 has 18 amino acids. CDR3 sequence (DNA): TGTGCCAGCAGCCAAGACGGGGCGGGGGTTCCGTTCGACGGGGAGCTGTTTTTT. Translation: CASSQDGAGVPFDGELFF.

This clonotype was picked up one time. The chain recombines TRBV4-1 with TRBJ1-2, with no clear D. Trimming took off 6 bases at V and 1 base at J, with 15 bases between the two ends. The germline V gene has CDR1 MGHRA and CDR2 YSYEKL. The CDR3 has 15 amino acids. Here the CDR3 reads CASSIQLNLNYGYTF. The CDR3, as DNA: TGCGCCAGCAGTATACAGCTAAACCTTAACTATGGCTACACCTTC.

This chain uses TRBV9 with TRBJ2-2; D not resolved. From germline, CDR1 is SGDLS and CDR2 YYNGEE. This CDR3 is 15 amino acids long. Trimming cost V 2 bases and J 0 bases, with 8 bases left between them. This CDR3 is CASSVRGANTGELFF. The DNA for the CDR3 is TGTGCCAGCAGCGTGAGAGGCGCGAACACCGGGGAGCTGTTTTTT.

V is TRBV6-2 or TRBV6-3 and J is TRBJ2-7; D gene uncertain. The CDR3 runs to 13 residues. Germline assignment: CDR1 MNHEY and CDR2 SVGEGT. V lost 6 bases, J lost 3 bases, and 12 bases lay in between. The CDR3 sequence is CASRDRAFYEQYF. The CDR3 DNA reads TGTGCCAGCAGGGACCGGGCTTTCTACGAGCAGTACTTC.

The CDR3 DNA is TGTGCCAGCAGTTCTTCCACCCTAGCGGGGGATCAAGAGACCCAGTACTTC. Translating it yields CASSSSTLAGDQETQYF. The genes are TRBV28 and TRBJ2-5, with 10 bases that match TRBD2. The CDR3 is 17 residues long. The junction had 10 bases not matched to a gene; V was cut back by 4 bases and J by 2 bases. Per the germline V gene, CDR1 is MDHEN and CDR2 is SYDVKM.

In its sample, this clonotype was seen a few times. The chain has TRBV28 and TRBJ2-1; D ambiguous. V shed 4 bases and J shed 4 bases, with 2 bases lying between them. CDR3 length: 11 residues. The germline CDR1 and CDR2 sequences are MDHEN and SYDVKM. CDR3 nucleotides: TGTGCCAGCAGTTCTTACAATGAGCAGTTCTTC. This gives the protein CASSSYNEQFF.

This clonotype was observed a handful of times. This chain uses TRBV5-1 with TRBJ2-7; the match to TRBD1 covers 9 bases. The CDR3 spans 14 residues. V was clipped by 0 bases and J by 6 bases; unmatched bases: 4. The germline V gene has CDR1 SGHRS and CDR2 YFSETQ. The CDR3 sequence is CASSLGPDRGEQYF. CDR3 nucleotides: TGCGCCAGCAGCTTGGGTCCGGACAGGGGCGAGCAGTACTTC.

For the CDR3, the DNA is TGTGCCAGCAGCCAAAAGCTCCGGGGGGGCCTTGTGGATGAGCAGTTCTTC. Translated: CASSQKLRGGLVDEQFF. J is TRBJ2-1 and V is TRBV14; 8 positions match TRBD2. Germline CDR1 reads SGHDN; CDR2 reads FVKESK. V gave up 2 bases and J gave up 8 bases; unmatched junction bases: 14. The CDR3 totals 17 residues.

The V and J genes are TRBV12-3 or TRBV12-4 and TRBJ2-7, with 10 bases matching TRBD2. The CDR3 sequence is 16 residues long. Trimming at V came to 1 base and at J to 7 bases, leaving 10 bases not matched to a gene. The DNA for the CDR3 is TGTGCCAGCAGTTTAGATTTAGCGGGGGGCCCCTTAGAGCAGTACTTC. This encodes CASSLDLAGGPLEQYF.

This chain connects TRBV25-1 to TRBJ1-2; D remains unclear. Germline V CDR1 and CDR2: MGHDK, SYGVNS. CDR3 length equals 13 residues. Trimming shortened V by 1 base and J by 5 bases, and 8 bases separated the two germline ends. CDR3 coding DNA: TGTGCCAGCAGTGAATCCCAGAAGTATGGCTACACCTTC. Translated, it gives CASSESQKYGYTF.

The CDR3 is CATSRDIPARDTQYF. CDR3 in DNA: TGTGCCACCAGCAGAGATATCCCAGCCCGAGATACGCAGTATTTT. The chain uses TRBV15 and TRBJ2-3; D remains ambiguous. Trimming cost V 0 bases and J 5 bases, with 12 bases left between them. Germline V lookup: CDR1 LNHNV, CDR2 YYDKDF (reference sequence). The CDR3 loop spans 15 amino acids.

The chain links TRBV3-1 to TRBJ2-5; no clear D. The length of the CDR3 is 10 residues. The germline gives CDR1 LGHDT, CDR2 YNNKEL (reference sequence). Trimming pared 8 bases from V and 5 bases from J, leaving 6 bases between. The CDR3 DNA is TGTGCCAGCGATGGGGAGACCCAGTACTTC. Translated, it gives CASDGETQYF.

This chain uses TRBV30 with TRBJ1-5, with D possibly TRBD1 on 5 matching bases. Trimming took off 2 bases at V and 3 bases at J, with 14 bases between the two ends. This CDR3 is built from 15 residues. Germline loops: CDR1 GTSNPN, CDR2 SVGIG (reference sequence). Written as DNA, the CDR3 is TGTGCCTGGAGTCCGGGGCCTCGGCCCAATCAGCCCCAGCATTTT. Translated, it gives CAWSPGPRPNQPQHF.

The chain recombines TRBV28 with TRBJ2-1; D gene uncertain. With 8 bases removed from V and 3 bases from J, the gap between germline ends came to 17 bases. CDR3 length: 15 amino acids. Per germline, CDR1 MDHEN and CDR2 SYDVKM. The DNA of the CDR3 is TGTGCCAGCCGCGCTGAAGACTTATACTACAATGAGCAGTTCTTC. This codes for CASRAEDLYYNEQFF.

V and J are TRBV15 and TRBJ2-3; 10 nucleotides agree with TRBD2. The V and J ends lost 5 bases and 5 bases, in that order; junction bases with no gene match: 13. CDR1 LNHNV and CDR2 YYDKDF come from the germline V gene (reference sequence). This CDR3 spans 17 amino acids. The CDR3: CATSELAGASLQDTQYF. Written as DNA, the CDR3 is TGTGCCACCAGCGAGCTAGCGGGGGCCTCACTCCAAGATACGCAGTATTTT.

This sequence joins TRBV12-3 or TRBV12-4 and TRBJ1-2; TRBD1 aligns across 8 bases. This CDR3 has 13 residues. V shed 4 bases, J shed 7 bases, and the junction held 5 bases outside the gene matches. The CDR3 DNA reads TGTGCCAGCAGTTCTGACAGGGGATCTGGCTACACCTTC. Encoded protein: CASSSDRGSGYTF.

The gene calls are TRBV28 and TRBJ2-2, with D perhaps matching TRBD2 (6 bases). V lost 6 bases and J 6 bases, leaving 8 bases between the germline ends. The CDR3 runs 12 residues. Germline lookup yields CDR1 MDHEN and CDR2 SYDVKM. The CDR3 bases are TGTGCCAGCAGCCCGGGAGCCGGGGAGCTGTTTTTT. It is translated as CASSPGAGELFF.